This entry lists 8 T cell receptor beta chains sequenced from one sample in a study of early T cells in non-severe SARS-CoV-2 infection. TCRdb re-analysed the 5' RACE reads in MiXCR, keeping a single row per CDR3 protein. Of more than 90,000 distinct CDR3 sequences listed, 8% to 13% were seen once; the top ten hold roughly 4.9%. The sequenced sample consisted of whole blood. The receptors originated from an adult who was a healthcare worker with PCR-confirmed SARS-CoV-2 infection or an uninfected control (not recorded which).

The rearrangement joins TRBV20-1 to TRBJ2-7; perhaps TRBD2 as D (5 bases). This CDR3 is built from 14 residues. Trimming shortened V by 3 bases and J by 4 bases, and 16 bases separated the two germline ends. Germline lookup yields CDR1 DFQATT and CDR2 SNEGSKA (reference sequence). This CDR3 reads CSASGNSLVYEQYF. The CDR3 DNA reads as TGCAGTGCTAGCGGGAACTCCCTTGTGTACGAGCAGTACTTC.

The rearrangement uses TRBV7-9 and TRBJ1-2, with 7 bases that match TRBD1. This CDR3 contains 17 residues. Looked up from germline, CDR1 is SEHNR and CDR2 is FQNEAQ (reference sequence). Unmatched junction bases numbered 15, after V lost 5 bases and J lost 3 bases. CDR3 amino acids: CASSRGGDRALDYGYTF. For the CDR3, the DNA is TGTGCCAGCAGCCGGGGAGGGGACAGAGCGTTGGACTATGGCTACACCTTC. The variable domain in full, completed from reference TRBV7-9 and TRBJ1-2, reads DTGVSQNPRHKITKRGQNVTFRCDPISEHNRLYWYRQTLGQGPEFLTYFQNEAQLEKSRLLSDRFSAERPKGSFSTLEIQRTEQGDSAMYLCASSRGGDRALDYGYTFGSGTRLTVV.

This clonotype has only a few counts. The CDR3 DNA sequence: TGTGCCAGCAGCTTGGCCGCACAGAACACAGATACGCAGTATTTT. This sequence encodes CASSLAAQNTDTQYF. The V gene is TRBV5-4, the J gene TRBJ2-3; D unresolved. The V gene's germline CDR1 is SGHNT and CDR2 YYREEE (reference sequence). V was cut by 0 bases and J by 2 bases, with 10 bases left in between. This CDR3 has 15 amino acids.

The chain carries TRBV2 and TRBJ2-1; D might be TRBD2 (6 bases). The CDR3 has 17 residues. Per germline, CDR1 SNHLY and CDR2 FYNNEI. V was shortened by 0 bases and J by 5 bases, with 17 bases between the two germline ends. The CDR3 nucleotides are TGTGCCAGCAGTGAAGCGCGAGTGGACTACAGTGACAATGAGCAGTTCTTC. Its protein product is CASSEARVDYSDNEQFF.

This clonotype was observed at least ten times. The V call is TRBV12-3 or TRBV12-4, the J call TRBJ1-5; D ambiguous. V was shortened by 6 bases and J by 7 bases, with 22 bases between the two germline ends. The CDR3 has 16 amino acids. The CDR3 sequence: CASRPSEVSGKQPQHF. Written as DNA, the CDR3 is TGTGCCAGCAGACCATCGGAGGTGTCGGGGAAACAGCCCCAGCATTTT.

This chain connects TRBV10-3 to TRBJ2-7, with no clear D. The CDR3 runs 12 residues. Trimming left V 5 bases short and J 4 bases short, with 9 bases between. Germline CDR1 and CDR2: ENHRY and SYGVKD. CDR3 nucleotides: TGTGCCATCAGTTATGAAGGGTACGAGCAGTACTTC. It yields the protein CAISYEGYEQYF.

This clonotype has a handful of counts. This CDR3 reads CASKLELSYNEQFF. The CDR3 region has the DNA TGTGCCAGCAAGTTAGAACTATCCTACAATGAGCAGTTCTTC. The V call is TRBV28, the J call TRBJ2-1; D is uncertain. Germline lookup yields CDR1 MDHEN and CDR2 SYDVKM. The V end lost 7 bases, the J end lost 1 base, and 11 bases lay between the germline ends. CDR3 size: 14 residues.

This clonotype was found many times. The chain employs TRBV7-8 and TRBJ1-1; D is uncertain. The CDR3 sequence is 14 residues long. V shed 1 base and J shed 2 bases, with 8 bases lying between them. In germline, CDR1 is SGHVS, CDR2 FQNEAQ. CDR3 nucleotides: TGTGCCAGCAGCTTAGAGGCGCGAAACACTGAAGCTTTCTTT. As protein: CASSLEARNTEAFF.